The 6 T cell receptor beta chains given below trace back to one sample, sequenced in a study of blood T cells in healthy people across ages. The second PCR ran about 6 to 11 cycles with a sample-barcoded 5' primer and J-beta primers. TCRdb independently ran MiXCR on the 5' RACE reads; one entry per CDR3 protein. The data hold roughly 1.5 million distinct CDR3 sequences, with approximately 43% observed a single time. The sequenced sample consisted of blood. All receptors derive from a woman aged 18-35 years in good health.

This clonotype was seen repeatedly, ten times or more. The chain recombines TRBV29-1 with TRBJ1-2; D is undetermined. CDR3 length: 13 residues. The V end was cut by 3 bases, the J end by 5 bases, with 13 bases between. The germline gives CDR1 SQVTM, CDR2 ANQGSEA. The CDR3 coding sequence is TGCAGCGTTGAGAATGCCGGGGTTTATGGCTACACCTTC. It is translated as CSVENAGVYGYTF. Full variable domain (rest looked up from reference TRBV29-1 and TRBJ1-2): SAVISQKPSRDICQRGTSLTIQCQVDSQVTMMFWYRQQPGQSLTLIATANQGSEATYESGFVIDKFPISRPNLTFSTLTVSNMSPEDSSIYLCSVENAGVYGYTFGSGTRLTVV.

The V gene is TRBV9, the J gene TRBJ2-3, with 10 nucleotides matching TRBD1. There are 15 residues in the CDR3. In germline, CDR1 is SGDLS, CDR2 YYNGEE. Losses at the gene ends were 0 bases for V and 4 bases for J; bases not matched to a gene: 2. CDR3 amino acids: CASSVAGTGADTQYF. CDR3 in DNA: TGTGCCAGCAGCGTAGCCGGGACAGGGGCAGATACGCAGTATTTT.

The rearrangement uses TRBV20-1 and TRBJ2-1, with D unresolved. CDR1 and CDR2 from the germline V gene are DFQATT and SNEGSKA (reference sequence). V shed 2 bases and J shed 9 bases, with 8 bases lying between them. The CDR3 spans 11 residues. The CDR3 protein is CSARLVTEQFF. CDR3 sequence (DNA): TGCAGTGCTAGATTAGTGACTGAGCAGTTCTTC.

This clonotype was counted only a few times. V and J are TRBV7-2 and TRBJ1-5; no firm D call. The ends were cut back, 3 bases at V and 5 bases at J, with 20 bases in the middle. The CDR3 has 17 residues. Germline-derived CDR1 and CDR2 are SGHTA and FQGNSA. CDR3 loop: CASSLEEILGSDQPQHF. The CDR3 nucleotides are TGTGCCAGCAGCTTGGAGGAGATCCTGGGATCGGATCAGCCCCAGCATTTT. The entire variable domain, with the rest obtained from reference TRBV7-2 and TRBJ1-5, is as follows: GAGVSQSPSNKVTEKGKDVELRCDPISGHTALYWYRQSLGQGLEFLIYFQGNSAPDKSGLPSDRFSAERTGGSVSTLTIQRTQQEDSAVYLCASSLEEILGSDQPQHFGDGTRLSIL.

The V and J genes are TRBV7-9 and TRBJ2-5, with D hard to call. This CDR3 spans 14 amino acids. V lost 5 bases and J lost 0, with 10 bases in between. In germline, CDR1 is SEHNR, CDR2 FQNEAQ (reference sequence). CDR3 region: CASSPLIYQETQYF. The CDR3 bases are TGTGCCAGCAGCCCGTTGATTTACCAAGAGACCCAGTACTTC. The entire variable domain, with the rest obtained from reference TRBV7-9 and TRBJ2-5, is as follows: DTGVSQNPRHKITKRGQNVTFRCDPISEHNRLYWYRQTLGQGPEFLTYFQNEAQLEKSRLLSDRFSAERPKGSFSTLEIQRTEQGDSAMYLCASSPLIYQETQYFGPGTRLLVL.

V and J are TRBV12-3 or TRBV12-4 and TRBJ2-3, with D maybe TRBD2 (6 bases). This CDR3 region has 14 residues. V shed 10 bases and J shed 2 bases, with 16 bases lying between them. Here the CDR3 reads CAISSGSNTDTQYF. In DNA, the CDR3 is TGTGCCATCTCCTCCGGGAGCAACACAGATACGCAGTATTTT.